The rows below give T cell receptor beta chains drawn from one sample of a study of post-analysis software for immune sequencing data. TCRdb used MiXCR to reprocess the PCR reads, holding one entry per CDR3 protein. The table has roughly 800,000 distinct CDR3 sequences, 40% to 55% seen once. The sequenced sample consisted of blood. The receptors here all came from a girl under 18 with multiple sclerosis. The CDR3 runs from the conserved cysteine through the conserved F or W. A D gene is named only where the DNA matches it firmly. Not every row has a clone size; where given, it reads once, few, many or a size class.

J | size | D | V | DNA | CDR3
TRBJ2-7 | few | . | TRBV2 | TGTGCCAGCAGTGTTTTTATCTACGAGCAGTACTTC | CASSVFIYEQYF
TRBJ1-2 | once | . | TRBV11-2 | TGTGCCAGCTCCCGGGGCAGGATTCATTCCGGCTATGGCTACACCTTC | CASSRGRIHSGYGYTF
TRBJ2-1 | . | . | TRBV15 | TGTGCCACCAGCAGGCAGGCGAGCTCCTACAATGAGCAGTTCTTC | CATSRQASSYNEQFF
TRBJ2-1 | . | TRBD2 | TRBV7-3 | TGTGCCAGCAGCAACCTAGCGGGAGATGAGCAGTTCTTC | CASSNLAGDEQFF
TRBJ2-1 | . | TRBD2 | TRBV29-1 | TGCAGCGTTGGGGCTAGCGGGGCCCCCTACAATGAGCAGTTCTTC | CSVGASGAPYNEQFF
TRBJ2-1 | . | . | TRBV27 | TGTGCCAGCAGTAGAGAACTACAAAGCTCCTACAATGAGCAGTTCTTC | CASSRELQSSYNEQFF
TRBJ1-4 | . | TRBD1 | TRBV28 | TGTGCCAGCAGTATCTACAGGGGTATTAATGAAAAACTGTTTTTT | CASSIYRGINEKLFF
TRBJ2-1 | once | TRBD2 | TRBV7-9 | TGTGCCAGCAGCCCCATGGTAGCGGGAGGGCCGGGCGAGCAGTTCTTC | CASSPMVAGGPGEQFF
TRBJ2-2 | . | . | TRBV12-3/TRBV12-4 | TGTGCCAGCAGTTTAGCGCGGCAAGTGGCCGGGGAGCTGTTTTTT | CASSLARQVAGELFF
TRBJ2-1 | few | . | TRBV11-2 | TGTGCCAGCAGCTTAGCCGGCCGCCTTAACGATGAGCAGTTCTTC | CASSLAGRLNDEQFF
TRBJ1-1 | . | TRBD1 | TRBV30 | TGTGCTTACCGGCCCAGGGGGCTGGCTGAAGCTTTCTTT | CAYRPRGLAEAFF
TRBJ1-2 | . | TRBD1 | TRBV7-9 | TGTGCCAGCAGTCACCCCGAGACAGGGGGTAACTATGGCTACACCTTC | CASSHPETGGNYGYTF
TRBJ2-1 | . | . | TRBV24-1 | TGTGCCACCAGTGACCAGGGGCTAGCGGAGAACTACAATGAGCAGTTCTTC | CATSDQGLAENYNEQFF
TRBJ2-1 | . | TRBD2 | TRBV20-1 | TGCAGTGCTAGGTTAGCGGGAGGAGGCAATGAGCAGTTCTTC | CSARLAGGGNEQFF
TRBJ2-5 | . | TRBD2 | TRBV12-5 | TGTGCTAGTGCCTCATCTGGGCTAGCGGGAGTCCGAATCCAGACCCAGTACTTC | CASASSGLAGVRIQTQYF